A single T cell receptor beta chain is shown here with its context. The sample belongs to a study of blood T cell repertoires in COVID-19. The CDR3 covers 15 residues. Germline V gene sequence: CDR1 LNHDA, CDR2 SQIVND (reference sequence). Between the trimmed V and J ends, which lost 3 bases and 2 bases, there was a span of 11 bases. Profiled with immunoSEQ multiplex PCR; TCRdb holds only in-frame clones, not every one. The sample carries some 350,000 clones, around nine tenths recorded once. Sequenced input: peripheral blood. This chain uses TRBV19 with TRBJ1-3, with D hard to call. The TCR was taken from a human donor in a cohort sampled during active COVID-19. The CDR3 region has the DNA TGTGCCAGTAGTATTGAGAGGGAAGCTGGAAACACCATATATTTT. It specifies CASSIEREAGNTIYF. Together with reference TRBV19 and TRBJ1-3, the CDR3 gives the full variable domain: DGGITQSPKYLFRKEGQNVTLSCEQNLNHDAMYWYRQDPGQGLRLIYYSQIVNDFQKGDIAEGYSVSREKKESFPLTVTSAQKNPTAFYLCASSIEREAGNTIYFGEGSWLTVV.